What follows are 28 T cell receptor beta chains derived from one specimen sequenced in a study of cytomegalovirus exposure and HLA in healthy donors. PCR primers comprised 60 Vbeta and 13 Jbeta primers. Generated by immunoSEQ multiplex PCR, the TCRdb table keeps only in-frame clones and is missing some. In total, the table holds 150,000 to 200,000 clones. Sequencing used PBMCs. The receptors stem from a woman between 18 and 30 years old in good health and CMV-seropositive.

The rearrangement joins TRBV9 to TRBJ1-5; D not certain. Germline V gene sequence: CDR1 SGDLS, CDR2 YYNGEE. This CDR3 contains 13 residues. Trimming pared 0 bases from V and 5 bases from J, leaving 6 bases between. Written as DNA, the CDR3 is TGTGCCAGCAGCGTAGCTACGGATCAGCCCCAGCATTTT. This codes for CASSVATDQPQHF.

This chain connects TRBV7-2 to TRBJ2-5, with 10 bases matching TRBD1. The J call may not be correct, given that the DNA end is closer to TRBJ2-7. Germline V gives CDR1 SGHTA, CDR2 FQGNSA. The CDR3 runs 15 residues. The CDR3 DNA follows: TGTGCCAGCAGTCCCGGGACAGGGGTGGTCTACGAGCAGTACTTC. Its protein is CASSPGTGVVYEQYF.

J is TRBJ2-1 and V is TRBV2; TRBD1 is a possible D gene (6 bases). CDR3 length: 12 residues. Trimming left V 6 bases short and J 6 bases short, with 9 bases between. Germline V gene lookup returns CDR1 SNHLY and CDR2 FYNNEI. This CDR3 reads CASSVDSNEQFF. CDR3 nucleotide sequence: TGTGCCAGCAGCGTGGACAGCAATGAGCAGTTCTTC.

This sequence joins TRBV15 and TRBJ2-1, with 10 bases that match TRBD2. Germline CDR1 is LNHNV and CDR2 is YYDKDF (reference sequence). The CDR3 loop spans 18 amino acids. V shed 0 bases, J shed 7 bases, and the junction held 12 bases outside the gene matches. The CDR3 DNA reads as TGTGCCACCAGCAGAGATCGGGCTAGCGGGAGAATCGCGAATGAGCAGTTCTTC. This codes for CATSRDRASGRIANEQFF. The whole variable domain, filled in from reference TRBV15 and TRBJ2-1, reads DAMVIQNPRYQVTQFGKPVTLSCSQTLNHNVMYWYQQKSSQAPKLLFHYYDKDFNNEADTPDNFQSRRPNTSFCFLDIRSPGLGDTAMYLCATSRDRASGRIANEQFFGPGTRLTVL.

The chain employs TRBV18 and TRBJ2-2, with 12 positions matching TRBD2. This CDR3 comprises 18 residues. Unmatched junction bases numbered 7, after V lost 1 base and J lost 4 bases. Germline CDR1 reads KGHSH; CDR2 reads LQKENI. DNA for the CDR3: TGTGCCAGCTCACCACGCCTTAAGACTAGCGGGGGCACCGGGGAGCTGTTTTTT. Its translation: CASSPRLKTSGGTGELFF.

The chain is built from TRBV4-2 and TRBJ2-1; TRBD2 agrees at 8 bases. Germline CDR1 and CDR2: LGHNA and YNFKEQ. The CDR3 sequence is 16 residues long. The V segment lost 5 bases and the J segment 3 bases; nucleotides outside the gene matches: 9. CDR3 region: CASSSYGRAHYNEQFF. The CDR3 DNA follows: TGTGCCAGCAGCTCCTACGGGAGGGCCCACTACAATGAGCAGTTCTTC.

The CDR3 sequence: CASSEAGASSNQPQHF. The CDR3, as DNA: TGTGCCAGCAGTGAAGCGGGGGCCAGTAGCAATCAGCCCCAGCATTTT. The gene calls are TRBV6-1 and TRBJ1-5, with D tentatively TRBD1 (6 bases). Trimming left V 0 bases short and J 0 bases short, with 9 bases between. Germline CDR1 reads MNHNS; CDR2 reads SASEGT. CDR3 length: 16 residues.

V is TRBV5-4 and J is TRBJ2-5; the D is unclear. V lost 0 bases and J 0 bases, leaving 9 bases between the germline ends. Germline CDR1 and CDR2: SGHNT and YYREEE (reference sequence). This CDR3 has 15 amino acids. Here the CDR3 DNA reads TGTGCCAGCAGCTTGGCCATCCAGTACCAAGAGACCCAGTACTTC. It encodes CASSLAIQYQETQYF.

This sequence joins TRBV25-1 and TRBJ2-5, with 9 bases that match TRBD2. V gave up 7 bases and J gave up 5 bases; unmatched junction bases: 5. This CDR3 has 13 amino acids. Germline CDR1 MGHDK, CDR2 SYGVNS. The CDR3 DNA follows: TGTGCCAGCACGGTAGCGGGAGTGGAGACCCAGTACTTC. Translated: CASTVAGVETQYF.

This chain links TRBV4-1 with TRBJ2-5; TRBD1 aligns across 8 bases. After removal of 3 bases from V and 7 bases from J, the junction contained 10 bases not matched to a gene. The CDR3 runs 15 residues. From germline, CDR1 is MGHRA and CDR2 YSYEKL. The CDR3 is CASSHPVTGVGTQYF. As DNA, the CDR3 is TGCGCCAGCAGCCATCCAGTGACAGGGGTTGGGACCCAGTACTTC.

The chain employs TRBV27 and TRBJ2-5, with D perhaps TRBD2 (6 bases). This CDR3 is 16 amino acids long. CDR1 is MNHEY, CDR2 SMNVEV, per germline (reference sequence). V was clipped by 6 bases and J by 4 bases, with 21 bases between them. CDR3 nucleotides: TGTGCCAGCAGACCTCTCGGGGGTGGGGTGTTAGAGACCCAGTACTTC. Its translation is CASRPLGGGVLETQYF.

Notes on this clone: At the DNA level, this CDR3 is encoded by other sequences in the same sample as well. This chain uses TRBV30 with TRBJ1-5; no reliable D call. This CDR3 has 15 residues. Per the germline V gene, CDR1 is GTSNPN and CDR2 is SVGIG (reference sequence). Trimming removed 0 bases at V and 3 bases at J, with 12 bases between. The CDR3 region has the DNA TGTGCCTGGAGTGTACTAAGAGGGTCCAATCAGCCCCAGCATTTT. This codes for CAWSVLRGSNQPQHF. The full variable domain, rest sourced from reference TRBV30 and TRBJ1-5, is SQTIHQWPATLVQPVGSPLSLECTVEGTSNPNLYWYRQAAGRGLQLLFYSVGIGQISSEVPQNLSASRPQDRQFILSSKKLLLSDSGFYLCAWSVLRGSNQPQHFGDGTRLSIL.

The chain is built from TRBV29-1 and TRBJ2-7; D is uncertain. The germline V gene has CDR1 SQVTM and CDR2 ANQGSEA. V was cut by 2 bases and J by 3 bases, with 11 bases left in between. This CDR3 region has 13 residues. The CDR3 sequence is CSVESQRGYEQYF. The CDR3 DNA is TGCAGCGTTGAATCCCAGCGAGGCTACGAGCAGTACTTC.

As regards this clone: The same CDR3 can be traced to other DNA sequences in this sample. The chain links TRBV5-4 to TRBJ2-7; TRBD2 matches at 13 bases. Germline-derived CDR1 and CDR2 are SGHNT and YYREEE (reference sequence). This CDR3 spans 15 amino acids. The ends lost 3 bases at V and 4 bases at J; junction bases unmatched: 4. The CDR3: CASSSRTSGGYEQYF. DNA for the CDR3: TGTGCCAGCAGCTCACGGACTAGCGGGGGTTACGAGCAGTACTTC.

The rearrangement uses TRBV5-1 and TRBJ1-2; D uncertain. Germline CDR1 SGHRS, CDR2 YFSETQ. CDR3 length: 12 amino acids. Between the trimmed V and J ends, which lost 4 bases and 6 bases, there was a span of 10 bases. In nucleotides, the CDR3 is TGCGCCAGCAGCCCCCAGATTGATGGCTACACCTTC. Translation gives CASSPQIDGYTF.

This sequence joins TRBV28 and TRBJ2-5; 7 bases are shared with TRBD1. CDR3 size: 15 residues. Germline V CDR1 and CDR2: MDHEN, SYDVKM. The V gene end was trimmed by 6 bases and the J gene end by 1 base; junction bases not matched to a gene: 8. CDR3: CASRKQGSLQETQYF. The CDR3 DNA is TGTGCCAGCAGGAAACAGGGGTCCCTCCAAGAGACCCAGTACTTC.

The chain combines TRBV10-3 with TRBJ2-5, with D perhaps matching TRBD1 (5 bases). This CDR3 contains 13 residues. In germline, CDR1 is ENHRY, CDR2 SYGVKD. The germline V and J ends were trimmed by 4 bases and 2 bases, with 8 bases remaining between them. DNA of the CDR3: TGTGCCATCAGTGCAGACAGACAAGAGACCCAGTACTTC. This sequence encodes CAISADRQETQYF.

Here the CDR3 reads CASGELNTEAFF. The CDR3 DNA reads TGTGCCAGCGGAGAATTGAACACTGAAGCTTTCTTT. The chain couples TRBV6-5 to TRBJ1-1; no clear D gene. CDR1 MNHEY and CDR2 SVGAGI come from the germline V gene. With 8 bases removed from V and 0 bases from J, the gap between germline ends came to 7 bases. The CDR3 contains 12 residues.

This rearrangement joins TRBV30 to TRBJ2-2; the match to TRBD1 covers 10 bases. This CDR3 is built from 15 residues. J gave up 6 bases and V 0 bases, and 4 bases lay outside the gene matches. From germline, CDR1 is GTSNPN and CDR2 SVGIG (reference sequence). This CDR3 reads CAWSVLGQGAGELFF. Here the CDR3 DNA reads TGTGCCTGGAGTGTATTAGGACAGGGGGCCGGGGAGCTGTTTTTT.

The V and J genes are TRBV5-5 and TRBJ2-7; possibly TRBD2 for D (6 bases). Trimming removed 3 bases at V and 0 bases at J, with 16 bases between. Germline V lookup: CDR1 SGHKS, CDR2 YYEKEE (reference sequence). The CDR3 extends over 16 amino acids. As DNA, the CDR3 is TGTGCCAGCAGCTCCACCCGGGACTTGAGCTCCTACGAGCAGTACTTC. It translates to CASSSTRDLSSYEQYF.

The CDR3 DNA follows: TGCGCCAGCAGCGGTGCCCTAGCGGTAGACACAGATACGCAGTATTTT. Encoded protein: CASSGALAVDTDTQYF. J is TRBJ2-3 and V is TRBV5-1; TRBD2 matches at 7 bases. CDR3 length equals 16 residues. The ends lost 4 bases at V and 2 bases at J; junction bases unmatched: 10. CDR1 is SGHRS and CDR2 is YFSETQ in the germline V gene.

Worth noting for this clone: One end of the junction fails to match germline, which may point to a read error. This chain uses TRBV7-2 with TRBJ1-6; D call uncertain. Germline assignment: CDR1 SGHTA and CDR2 FQGNSA. CDR3 size: 15 residues. The CDR3, as DNA: TGTGCCAGCAGCTTAGGAACCAATTGGCAGTATCCCCCCCACTTT. This gives the protein CASSLGTNWQYPPHF.

The V call is TRBV27, the J call TRBJ2-1; perhaps TRBD2 as D (5 bases). V was cut by 5 bases and J by 7 bases, with 18 bases left in between. The CDR3 has 15 amino acids. Germline assignment: CDR1 MNHEY and CDR2 SMNVEV (reference sequence). This CDR3 reads CASSPPLYRGNEQFF. CDR3 coding DNA: TGTGCCAGCAGTCCGCCCTTATACCGAGGGAATGAGCAGTTCTTC.

The CDR3 nucleotides are TGCGCCAGCAGCCGAGCAATTACAGGGAACACTGAAGCTTTCTTT. Translated: CASSRAITGNTEAFF. The chain has TRBV4-1 and TRBJ1-1; tentatively, D is TRBD1 (5 bases). The CDR3 has 15 residues. Trimming took off 4 bases at V and 1 base at J, with 13 bases between the two ends. CDR1 and CDR2 from the germline V gene are MGHRA and YSYEKL.

The rearrangement joins TRBV19 to TRBJ2-7; D may be TRBD2 (6 bases). CDR1 LNHDA and CDR2 SQIVND come from the germline V gene (reference sequence). The V end lost 4 bases, the J end lost 2 bases, and 9 bases lay between the germline ends. This CDR3 is built from 13 residues. The CDR3 nucleotides are TGTGCCAGTAGTAGACTAGGGGCCTACGAGCAGTACTTC. Protein product: CASSRLGAYEQYF.

The chain couples TRBV13 to TRBJ1-5; no definite D call. The V and J ends lost 5 bases and 5 bases respectively, with 16 bases between them. CDR1 and CDR2 (germline): PRHDT, FYEKMQ (reference sequence). This CDR3 spans 15 amino acids. CDR3 protein: CASSIDQRGDQPQHF. The CDR3 DNA follows: TGTGCCAGCAGCATCGATCAGAGAGGCGATCAGCCCCAGCATTTT.

The genes are TRBV5-1 and TRBJ1-4, with D possibly TRBD1 on 6 matching bases. V dropped 4 bases and J dropped 12 bases, with 22 bases sitting between them. Germline-derived CDR1 and CDR2 are SGHRS and YFSETQ. The CDR3 covers 15 residues. CDR3 sequence reads: CASSPMGAANGQLFF. CDR3 in DNA: TGCGCCAGCAGCCCAATGGGGGCCGCAAATGGGCAACTGTTTTTT.

The genes are TRBV7-6 and TRBJ2-1, with D possibly being TRBD2 (6 bases). Trimming stripped 5 bases from V and 4 bases from J, with 15 bases between. The CDR3 is made up of 15 amino acids. The germline gives CDR1 SGHVS, CDR2 FNYEAQ. CDR3 sequence reads: CASSPEGPFYNEQFF. The CDR3 DNA reads as TGTGCCAGCAGCCCGGAGGGCCCTTTTTACAATGAGCAGTTCTTC.